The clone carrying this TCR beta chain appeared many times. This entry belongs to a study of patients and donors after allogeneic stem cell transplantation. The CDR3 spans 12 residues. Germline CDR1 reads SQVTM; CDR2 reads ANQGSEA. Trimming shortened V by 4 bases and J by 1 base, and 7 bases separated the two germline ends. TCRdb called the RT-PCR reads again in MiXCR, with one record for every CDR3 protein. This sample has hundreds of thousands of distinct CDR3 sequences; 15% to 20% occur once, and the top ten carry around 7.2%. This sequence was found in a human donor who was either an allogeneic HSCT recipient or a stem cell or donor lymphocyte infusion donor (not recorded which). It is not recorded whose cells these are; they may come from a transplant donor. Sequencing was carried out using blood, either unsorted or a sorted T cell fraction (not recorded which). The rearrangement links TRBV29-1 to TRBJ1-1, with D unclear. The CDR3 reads CSVGGRNTEAFF. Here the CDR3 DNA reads TGCAGCGTTGGAGGCAGGAACACTGAAGCTTTCTTT.